This T cell receptor (beta chain) was sequenced for a study of tumor and adjacent non-tumor tissue in lung cancer. RNA was extracted from bulk tissue without any cell sorting. More than 3 cm separated this lung sample from the edge of the tumor. A modified ARM-PCR protocol with three rounds of nested PCR amplified TCRbeta. One entry per CDR3 protein results from TCRdb running MiXCR on the multiplex PCR reads. The sample lists 48,000 or so distinct CDR3 sequences, less than 70% seen once, with roughly 31% in the top ten. This clonotype appeared many times. Its cognate antigen is unknown. The study, taken as a whole, reports: Patients with more diverse tumor TCRs had worse survival. Significantly higher TCR diversity was found in tumor than normal lung.

With 1 base removed from V and 6 bases from J, the gap between germline ends came to 7 bases. The CDR3 loop spans 13 amino acids. CDR1 and CDR2 from the germline V gene are SGHRS and YFSETQ. The specimen sequenced was distant non-tumor lung tissue. The chain couples TRBV5-1 to TRBJ1-4; no firm D call. This clonotype originated in a woman aged 70-85 years with non-small cell lung cancer. The CDR3 is CASSLMADEKLFF. CDR3 coding DNA: TGCGCCAGCAGCTTGATGGCAGATGAAAAACTGTTTTTT.